This T cell receptor (beta chain) was recovered during a study of beta chain features in type 1 diabetes. Study outcomes and limitations: Researchers report that Type 1 diabetes patients had moderately but significantly shorter TCRB CDR3s across all four CD4+ subsets.

This clone appeared a few times. Its antigen is still unknown. The study reverse transcribed the entire isolated RNA, so it sequenced expressed TCRB transcripts. Data came from immunoSEQ multiplex PCR; TCRdb stores just in-frame clones and leaves some out. The sample holds around 360,000 clones; roughly 12% are singletons and the top ten take 0.0095% to 0.012%. The germline CDR1 and CDR2 sequences are MNHEY and SMNVEV (reference sequence). CDR3 length: 13 amino acids. Trimming removed 6 bases at V and 1 base at J, with 9 bases between. The source is a woman between 18 and 30 years old with type 1 diabetes. What was sequenced was naive CD4+ T cells from blood. The chain couples TRBV27 to TRBJ2-5; D is perhaps TRBD1 (5 bases). The CDR3 nucleotides are TGTGCCAGCAGCACAGGCATCCAAGAGACCCAGTACTTC. Protein sequence: CASSTGIQETQYF.